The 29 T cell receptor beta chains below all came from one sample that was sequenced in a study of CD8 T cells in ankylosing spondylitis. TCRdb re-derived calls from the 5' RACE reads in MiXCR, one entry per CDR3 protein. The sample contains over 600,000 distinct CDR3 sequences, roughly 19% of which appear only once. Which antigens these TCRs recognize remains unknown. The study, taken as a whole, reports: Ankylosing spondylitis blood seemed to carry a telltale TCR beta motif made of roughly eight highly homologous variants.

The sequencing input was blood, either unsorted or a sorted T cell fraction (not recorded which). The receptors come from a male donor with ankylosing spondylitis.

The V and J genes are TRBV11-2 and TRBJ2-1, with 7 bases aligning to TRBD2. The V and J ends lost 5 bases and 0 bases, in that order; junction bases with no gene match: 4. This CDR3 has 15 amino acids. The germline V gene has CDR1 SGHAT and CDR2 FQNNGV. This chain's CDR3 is CASSQGLVSYNEQFF. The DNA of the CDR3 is TGTGCCAGCAGCCAAGGACTAGTCTCCTACAATGAGCAGTTCTTC.

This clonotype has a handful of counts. The CDR3 is CASSPGSPTTEQYF. The CDR3, as DNA: TGCGCCAGCAGCCCCGGGAGCCCCACTACCGAGCAGTACTTC. The chain employs TRBV5-1 and TRBJ2-7; tentatively, D is TRBD2 (6 bases). The CDR3 spans 14 residues. Germline V gives CDR1 SGHRS, CDR2 YFSETQ. V was shortened by 4 bases and J by 6 bases, with 17 bases between the two germline ends.

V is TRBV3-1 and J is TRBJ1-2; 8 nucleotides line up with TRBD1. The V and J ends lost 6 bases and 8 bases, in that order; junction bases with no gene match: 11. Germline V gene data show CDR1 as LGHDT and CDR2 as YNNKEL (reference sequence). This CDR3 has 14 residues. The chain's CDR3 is CASRPTDRAGGYTF. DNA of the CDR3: TGTGCCAGCAGACCGACGGACAGGGCGGGCGGCTACACCTTC.

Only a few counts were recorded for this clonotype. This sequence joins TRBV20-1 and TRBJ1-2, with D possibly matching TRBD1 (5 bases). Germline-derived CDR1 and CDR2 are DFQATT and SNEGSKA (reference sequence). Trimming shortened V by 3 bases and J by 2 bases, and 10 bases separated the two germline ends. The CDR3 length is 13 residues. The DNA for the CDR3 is TGCAGTGCTAGTTCCGGGGGGAACTATGGCTACACCTTC. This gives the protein CSASSGGNYGYTF.

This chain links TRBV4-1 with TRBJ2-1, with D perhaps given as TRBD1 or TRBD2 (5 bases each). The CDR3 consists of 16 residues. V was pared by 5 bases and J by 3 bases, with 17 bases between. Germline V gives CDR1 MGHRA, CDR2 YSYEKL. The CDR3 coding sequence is TGCGCCAGCAGCTACGGGACCACAAACATCTACAATGAGCAGTTCTTC. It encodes CASSYGTTNIYNEQFF.

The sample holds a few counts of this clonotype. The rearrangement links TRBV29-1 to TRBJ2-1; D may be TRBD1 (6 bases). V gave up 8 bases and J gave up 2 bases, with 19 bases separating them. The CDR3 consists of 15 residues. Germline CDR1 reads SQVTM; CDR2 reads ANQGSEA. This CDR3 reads CSHLEVQGPYNEQFF. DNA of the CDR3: TGCAGCCACCTGGAGGTACAGGGACCCTACAATGAGCAGTTCTTC.

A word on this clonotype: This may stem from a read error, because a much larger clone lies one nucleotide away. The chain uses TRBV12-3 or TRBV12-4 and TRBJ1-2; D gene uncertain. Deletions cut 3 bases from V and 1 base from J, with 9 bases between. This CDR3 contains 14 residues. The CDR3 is CASSLDGVNYGYTF. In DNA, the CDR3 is TGTGCCAGCAGTTTGGACGGGGTTAACTATGGCTACACCTTC.

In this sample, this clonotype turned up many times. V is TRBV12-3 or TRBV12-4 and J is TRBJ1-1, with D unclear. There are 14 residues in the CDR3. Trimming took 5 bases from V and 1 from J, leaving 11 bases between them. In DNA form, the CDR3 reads TGTGCCAGCAGTCCCCGACACCCGAACACTGAAGCTTTCTTT. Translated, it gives CASSPRHPNTEAFF.

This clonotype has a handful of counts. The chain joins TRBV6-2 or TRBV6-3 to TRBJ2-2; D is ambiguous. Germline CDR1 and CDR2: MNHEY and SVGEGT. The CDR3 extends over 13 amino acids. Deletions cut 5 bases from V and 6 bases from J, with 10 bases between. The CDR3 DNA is TGTGCCAGCAGTGGGTCCCACCCCGGGGAGCTGTTTTTT. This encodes CASSGSHPGELFF.

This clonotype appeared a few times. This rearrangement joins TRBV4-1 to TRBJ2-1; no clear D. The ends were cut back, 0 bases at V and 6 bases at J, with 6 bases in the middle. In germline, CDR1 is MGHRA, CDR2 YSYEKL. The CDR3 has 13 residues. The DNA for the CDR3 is TGCGCCAGCAGCCAAGAATGGGCCAATGAGCAGTTCTTC. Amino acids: CASSQEWANEQFF.

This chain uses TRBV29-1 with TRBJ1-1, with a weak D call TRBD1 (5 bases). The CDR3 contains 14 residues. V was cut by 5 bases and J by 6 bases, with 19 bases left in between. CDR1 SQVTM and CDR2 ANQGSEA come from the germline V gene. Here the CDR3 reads CSVLAYQGFAEAFF. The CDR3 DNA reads TGCAGCGTTTTAGCTTACCAGGGCTTCGCTGAAGCTTTCTTT.

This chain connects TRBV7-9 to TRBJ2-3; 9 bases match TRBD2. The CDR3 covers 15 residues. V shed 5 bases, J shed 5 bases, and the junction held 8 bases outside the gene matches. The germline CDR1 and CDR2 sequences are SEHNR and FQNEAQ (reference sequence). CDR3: CASSLVTSGQDTQYF. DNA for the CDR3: TGTGCCAGCAGCCTCGTGACTAGCGGTCAAGATACGCAGTATTTT.

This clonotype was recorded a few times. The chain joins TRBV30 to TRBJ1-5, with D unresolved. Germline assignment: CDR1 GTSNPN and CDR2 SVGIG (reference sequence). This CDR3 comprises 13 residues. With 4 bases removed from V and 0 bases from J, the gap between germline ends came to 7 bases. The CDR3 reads CAWKGNSNQPQHF. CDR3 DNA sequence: TGTGCCTGGAAAGGGAATAGCAATCAGCCCCAGCATTTT.

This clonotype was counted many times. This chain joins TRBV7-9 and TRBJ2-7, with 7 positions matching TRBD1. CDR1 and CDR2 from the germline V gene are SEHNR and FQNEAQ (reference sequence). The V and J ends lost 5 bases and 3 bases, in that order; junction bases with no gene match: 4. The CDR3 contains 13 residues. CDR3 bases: TGTGCCAGCAGCGTCGGACAGGACTACGAGCAGTACTTC. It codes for CASSVGQDYEQYF. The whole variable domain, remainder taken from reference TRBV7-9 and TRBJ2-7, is DTGVSQNPRHKITKRGQNVTFRCDPISEHNRLYWYRQTLGQGPEFLTYFQNEAQLEKSRLLSDRFSAERPKGSFSTLEIQRTEQGDSAMYLCASSVGQDYEQYFGPGTRLTVT.

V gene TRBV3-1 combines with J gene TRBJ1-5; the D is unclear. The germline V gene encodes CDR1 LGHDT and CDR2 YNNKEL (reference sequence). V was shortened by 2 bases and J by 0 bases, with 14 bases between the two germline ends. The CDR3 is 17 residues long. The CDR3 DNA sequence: TGTGCCAGCAGCCAACCGATCAGGATCCCTAGCAATCAGCCCCAGCATTTT. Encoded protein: CASSQPIRIPSNQPQHF.

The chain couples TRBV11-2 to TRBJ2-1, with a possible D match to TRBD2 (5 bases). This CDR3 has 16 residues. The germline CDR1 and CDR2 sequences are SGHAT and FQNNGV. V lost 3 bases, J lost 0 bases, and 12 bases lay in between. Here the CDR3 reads CASSFRDGGSYNEQFF. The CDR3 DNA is TGTGCCAGCAGCTTTCGTGACGGAGGCTCCTACAATGAGCAGTTCTTC.

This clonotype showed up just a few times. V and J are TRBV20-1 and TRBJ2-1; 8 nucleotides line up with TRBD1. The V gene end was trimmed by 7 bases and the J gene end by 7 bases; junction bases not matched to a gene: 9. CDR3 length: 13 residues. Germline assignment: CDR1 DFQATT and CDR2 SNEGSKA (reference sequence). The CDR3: CSVDQGALNEQFF. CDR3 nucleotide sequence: TGCAGTGTAGACCAGGGGGCTTTAAATGAGCAGTTCTTC.

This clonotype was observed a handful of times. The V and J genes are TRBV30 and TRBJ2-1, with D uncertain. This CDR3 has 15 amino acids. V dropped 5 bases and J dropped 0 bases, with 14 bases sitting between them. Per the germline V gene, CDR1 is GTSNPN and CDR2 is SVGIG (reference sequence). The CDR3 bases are TGTGCCTGGGGTGGTGTTTTTGGCTCCTACAATGAGCAGTTCTTC. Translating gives CAWGGVFGSYNEQFF.

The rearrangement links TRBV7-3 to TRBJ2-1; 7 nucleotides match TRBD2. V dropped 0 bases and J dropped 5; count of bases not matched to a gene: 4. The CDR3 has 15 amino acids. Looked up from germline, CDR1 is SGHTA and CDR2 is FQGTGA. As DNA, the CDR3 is TGTGCCAGCAGCTTAACACCGGGACTAAACAATGAGCAGTTCTTC. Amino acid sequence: CASSLTPGLNNEQFF.

The CDR3 region is CASSQVNLGRDGYTF. DNA for the CDR3: TGCGCCAGCAGCCAAGTTAACTTGGGGAGAGATGGCTACACCTTC. The chain is built from TRBV4-1 and TRBJ1-2; no definite D call. V was cut by 1 base and J by 6 bases, with 15 bases left in between. Germline CDR1 is MGHRA and CDR2 is YSYEKL. This CDR3 contains 15 residues.

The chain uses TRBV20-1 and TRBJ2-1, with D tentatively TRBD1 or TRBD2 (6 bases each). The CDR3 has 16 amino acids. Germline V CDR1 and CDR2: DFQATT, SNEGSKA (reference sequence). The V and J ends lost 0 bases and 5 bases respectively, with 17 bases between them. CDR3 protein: CSARDLARGGNNEQFF. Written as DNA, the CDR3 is TGCAGTGCTAGAGATCTAGCCCGAGGGGGGAACAATGAGCAGTTCTTC.

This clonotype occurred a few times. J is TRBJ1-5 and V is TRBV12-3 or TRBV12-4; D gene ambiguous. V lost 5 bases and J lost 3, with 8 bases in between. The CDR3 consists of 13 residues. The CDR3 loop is CASSPLINQPQHF. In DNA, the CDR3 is TGTGCCAGCAGTCCCCTCATCAATCAGCCCCAGCATTTT.

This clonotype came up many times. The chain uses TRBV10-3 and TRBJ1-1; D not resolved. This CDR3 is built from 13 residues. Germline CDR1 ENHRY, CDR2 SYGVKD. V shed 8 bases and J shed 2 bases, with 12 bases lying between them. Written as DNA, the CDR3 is TGTGCCATCGGTCAGATGGGCAACACTGAAGCTTTCTTT. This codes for CAIGQMGNTEAFF.

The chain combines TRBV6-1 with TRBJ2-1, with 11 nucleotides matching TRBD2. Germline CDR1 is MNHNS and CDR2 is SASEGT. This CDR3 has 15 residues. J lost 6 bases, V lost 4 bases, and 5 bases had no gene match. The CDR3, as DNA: TGTGCCAGCAGTGCAACTAGCGGGGGAAGCAATGAGCAGTTCTTC. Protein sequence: CASSATSGGSNEQFF.

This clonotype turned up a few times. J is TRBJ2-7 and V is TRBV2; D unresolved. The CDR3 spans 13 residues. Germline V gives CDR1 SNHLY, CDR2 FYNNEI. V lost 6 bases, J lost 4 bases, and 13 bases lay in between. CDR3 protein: CASRLDFDYEQYF. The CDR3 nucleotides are TGTGCCAGCAGGCTCGATTTCGATTACGAGCAGTACTTC.

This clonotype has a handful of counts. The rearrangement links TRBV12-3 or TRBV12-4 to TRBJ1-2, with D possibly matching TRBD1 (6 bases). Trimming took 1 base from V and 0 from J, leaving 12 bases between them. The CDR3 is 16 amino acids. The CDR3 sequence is CASSLGTAPANYGYTF. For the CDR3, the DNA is TGTGCCAGCAGTTTAGGGACAGCACCCGCTAACTATGGCTACACCTTC.

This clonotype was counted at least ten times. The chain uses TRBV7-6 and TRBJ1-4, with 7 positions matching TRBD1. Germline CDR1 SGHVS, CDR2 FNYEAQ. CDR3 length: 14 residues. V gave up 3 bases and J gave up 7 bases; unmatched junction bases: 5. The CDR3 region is CASSLAGGGEKLFF. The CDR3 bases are TGTGCCAGCAGCTTGGCAGGGGGGGGTGAAAAACTGTTTTTT.

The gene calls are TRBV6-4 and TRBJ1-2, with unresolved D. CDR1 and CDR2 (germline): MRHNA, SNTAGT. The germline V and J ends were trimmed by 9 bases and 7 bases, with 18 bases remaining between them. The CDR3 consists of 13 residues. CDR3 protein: CARSHERGGGYTF. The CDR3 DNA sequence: TGTGCCAGAAGCCACGAAAGAGGTGGTGGCTACACCTTC.

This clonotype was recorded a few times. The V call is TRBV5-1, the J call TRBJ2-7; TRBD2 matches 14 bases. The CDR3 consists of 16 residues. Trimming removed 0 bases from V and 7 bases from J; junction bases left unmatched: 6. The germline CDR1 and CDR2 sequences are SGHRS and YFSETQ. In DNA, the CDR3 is TGCGCCAGCAGCTTGGAGGGGACTAGCGGGAGTTATGAGCAGTACTTC. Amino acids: CASSLEGTSGSYEQYF.